These 27 T cell receptor beta chains were all obtained from the same sample, sequenced in a study of a mutant IDH1 vaccine in newly diagnosed glioma (dated by TCRdb to about 2021). The library was obtained by the immunoSEQ multiplex PCR assay. Sourced from immuneACCESS, this table was stored by TCRdb with only in-frame sequences that have V and J called. A share of the clones is absent; for the studies checked, an unresolved V gene accounts for under half, and the remainder has no known explanation. The sample includes around 50,000 clones, with approximately 84% observed a single time. The ten largest clones add up to approximately 4.6% of the sample. The time point label, as the study defines it: week 47, end of study. Each vaccine dose, consisting of 300 ug of a 20-mer mutant IDH1 peptide in Montanide, was administered subcutaneously with topical imiquimod. The antigens these receptors bind are not known.

The starting material was PBMCs, obtained from a glioma patient whose treatment included an IDH1 peptide vaccine. These receptors were collected from a woman aged 25 to 39 with glioma. Some clones in this sample may be carry-over from other donors' samples.

This sequence joins TRBV1 and TRBJ2-7; the table gives TRBD2 as D, unverified against the DNA. TRBV1 is a listed pseudogene. CDR3 length equals 18 residues. The CDR3 DNA sequence: TGCACCAGCAGCCAAGATAGGGTAGGGCGGGAGGGCCGGTACGAGCAGTACTTC. The encoded protein is CTSSQDRVGREGRYEQYF.

This chain connects TRBV6-5 to TRBJ2-5, with D possibly being TRBD1 or TRBD2 (5 bases each). This CDR3 region has 14 residues. Germline V lookup: CDR1 MNHEY, CDR2 SVGAGI. V dropped 0 bases and J dropped 2 bases, with 7 bases sitting between them. The CDR3 DNA is TGTGCCAGCAGTTACTCCTGGGGGCAAGAGACCCAGTACTTC. Its protein is CASSYSWGQETQYF.

This sequence joins TRBV5-6 and TRBJ1-4, with TRBD1 identical over 9 bases. Germline assignment: CDR1 SGHDT and CDR2 YYEEEE. The CDR3 runs 15 residues. The junction had 6 bases not matched to a gene; V was cut back by 4 bases and J by 5 bases. CDR3 amino acids: CASSPDRGLNEKLFF. CDR3 DNA sequence: TGTGCCAGCAGCCCGGACAGGGGATTAAATGAAAAACTGTTTTTT.

The rearrangement links TRBV6-5 to TRBJ1-1; no definite D call. The germline V gene encodes CDR1 MNHEY and CDR2 SVGAGI. The V gene lost 8 bases and the J gene lost 0 bases, with 10 bases spanning the gap. The CDR3 extends over 13 amino acids. The CDR3 DNA reads as TGTGCCAGCGGCAGGAGTTTGAACACTGAAGCTTTCTTT. As protein: CASGRSLNTEAFF.

The chain has TRBV14 and TRBJ1-1, with D maybe TRBD1 (5 bases). The length of the CDR3 is 15 residues. The germline V gene encodes CDR1 SGHDN and CDR2 FVKESK. The V end was cut by 6 bases, the J end by 0 bases, with 14 bases between. This CDR3 reads CASRPRQSLNTEAFF. CDR3 in DNA: TGTGCCAGCAGGCCCAGACAGTCCTTGAACACTGAAGCTTTCTTT.

V and J are TRBV29-1 and TRBJ2-7; 8 nucleotides line up with TRBD1. The trim removed 1 base at V and 5 bases at J, leaving 7 bases unmatched. Germline values: CDR1 SQVTM, CDR2 ANQGSEA. This CDR3 region has 14 residues. The CDR3 region is CSVEGTGRSNEQYF. In nucleotides, the CDR3 is TGCAGCGTTGAAGGGACAGGGAGGTCCAACGAGCAGTACTTC.

This chain links TRBV2 with TRBJ2-1; TRBD1 matches 10 bases. J was trimmed by 7 bases and V by 11 bases; bases with no gene match: 8. The CDR3 length is 13 residues. Looked up from germline, CDR1 is SNHLY and CDR2 is FYNNEI. The CDR3: CASGGQGKNEQFF. The CDR3 region has the DNA TGTGCCTCGGGGGGACAGGGGAAAAATGAGCAGTTCTTC.

The chain carries TRBV19 and TRBJ2-1; D unresolved. The CDR3 is made up of 13 amino acids. Germline V gene data show CDR1 as LNHDA and CDR2 as SQIVND (reference sequence). V lost 4 bases to trimming and J lost 7 bases, with 11 bases between them. The CDR3 is CASSTSLQNEQFF. The DNA of the CDR3 is TGTGCCAGTAGTACCAGCCTTCAGAATGAGCAGTTCTTC.

The chain has TRBV6-5 and TRBJ2-3, with unresolved D. The CDR3 loop spans 13 amino acids. V was cut by 8 bases and J by 3 bases, with 12 bases left in between. The germline V gene encodes CDR1 MNHEY and CDR2 SVGAGI. The CDR3 coding sequence is TGTGCCAGCGGATCTCGGGTTACAGATACGCAGTATTTT. Translation gives CASGSRVTDTQYF.

The gene calls are TRBV25-1 and TRBJ2-3; 8 nucleotides match TRBD2. The germline CDR1 and CDR2 sequences are MGHDK and SYGVNS. This CDR3 is 14 amino acids long. V was clipped by 4 bases and J by 0 bases; unmatched bases: 0. The CDR3 nucleotides read TGTGCCAGCAGTGTAGCGGGGAGCACAGATACGCAGTATTTT. It yields the protein CASSVAGSTDTQYF.

This clone appeared once. The chain uses TRBV30 and TRBJ2-6; D is undetermined. Germline CDR1 and CDR2: GTSNPN and SVGIG (reference sequence). V dropped 0 bases and J dropped 0 bases, with 3 bases sitting between them. The CDR3 runs to 14 residues. CDR3 loop: CAWSVGSGANVLTF. DNA of the CDR3: TGTGCCTGGAGTGTGGGCTCTGGGGCCAACGTCCTGACTTTC. Full variable domain (remainder filled in from reference TRBV30 and TRBJ2-6): SQTIHQWPATLVQPVGSPLSLECTVEGTSNPNLYWYRQAAGRGLQLLFYSVGIGQISSEVPQNLSASRPQDRQFILSSKKLLLSDSGFYLCAWSVGSGANVLTFGAGSRLTVL.

This clone was counted only a few times. The chain joins TRBV6-1 to TRBJ1-3, with 8 bases lining up with TRBD1. Trimming took 9 bases from V and 2 from J; bases not matched to a gene: 6. The CDR3 extends over 14 amino acids. The germline gives CDR1 MNHNS, CDR2 SASEGT. CDR3 amino acids: CASSLQGAGNTIYF. The CDR3 DNA is TGTGCCAGTTCTCTACAGGGGGCTGGAAACACCATATATTTT.

The table lists this clone with a few counts. This chain links TRBV27 with TRBJ1-1; D gene ambiguous. Looked up from germline, CDR1 is MNHEY and CDR2 is SMNVEV (reference sequence). Trimming stripped 3 bases from V and 3 bases from J, with 8 bases between. This CDR3 contains 13 residues. CDR3 bases: TGTGCCAGCAGTTTGGTAGGGTACACTGAAGCTTTCTTT. This gives the protein CASSLVGYTEAFF.

This clone was observed a single time. The chain links TRBV5-8 to TRBJ1-5; tentative D call: TRBD1 (5 bases). CDR1 SGHTS and CDR2 YDEGEE come from the germline V gene. CDR3 size: 15 residues. V was pared by 3 bases and J by 5 bases, with 15 bases between. Written as DNA, the CDR3 is TGTGCCAGCAGCTCTGGGTACAGGACCTATCAGCCCCAGCATTTT. Translating it yields CASSSGYRTYQPQHF.

The chain links TRBV4-1 to TRBJ2-7; D perhaps matches TRBD2 (6 bases). The germline V and J ends were trimmed by 4 bases and 2 bases, with 12 bases remaining between them. The germline CDR1 and CDR2 sequences are MGHRA and YSYEKL. CDR3 length equals 14 residues. CDR3 sequence: CASSPGTGAYEQYF. CDR3 DNA sequence: TGCGCCAGCAGCCCGGGGACGGGGGCCTACGAGCAGTACTTC.

V gene TRBV18 combines with J gene TRBJ2-1; possibly TRBD1 for D (5 bases). The germline V and J ends were trimmed by 3 bases and 8 bases, with 17 bases remaining between them. Per the germline V gene, CDR1 is KGHSH and CDR2 is LQKENI. The CDR3 sequence is 15 residues long. The CDR3 loop reads CASSPGQGTGHEQFF. The DNA of the CDR3 is TGTGCCAGCTCACCGGGCCAGGGCACGGGTCATGAGCAGTTCTTC.

CDR3 sequence reads: CSVEPALAGGASTGELFF. In nucleotides, the CDR3 is TGCAGCGTGGAGCCGGCACTAGCGGGAGGTGCTAGCACCGGGGAGCTGTTTTTT. The V call is TRBV29-1, the J call TRBJ2-2, with 12 positions matching TRBD2. V trimming: 6 bases; J trimming: 4 bases; junction bases outside the gene matches: 15. The CDR3 is 18 amino acids. Germline V gene data show CDR1 as SQVTM and CDR2 as ANQGSEA.

The chain recombines TRBV28 with TRBJ1-1; 7 bases are shared with TRBD1. The J segment lost 4 bases and the V segment lost 1 base, leaving 12 bases of the junction unmatched. There are 17 residues in the CDR3. The germline V gene encodes CDR1 MDHEN and CDR2 SYDVKM. The CDR3 DNA follows: TGTGCCAGCAGTTTATATGAGGGGGCTGCGGGTGGCACTGAAGCTTTCTTT. Translated, it gives CASSLYEGAAGGTEAFF.

The chain's CDR3 is CASSSFVESNTIYF. Here the CDR3 DNA reads TGTGCCAGCAGCTCCTTTGTGGAGTCGAACACCATATATTTT. The chain is built from TRBV11-2 and TRBJ1-3; D gene uncertain. This CDR3 is built from 14 residues. Trimming took 4 bases from V and 7 from J, leaving 14 bases between them. Germline V gene lookup returns CDR1 SGHAT and CDR2 FQNNGV. Using reference TRBV11-2 and TRBJ1-3 for the parts outside the CDR3, the full variable domain is EAGVAQSPRYKIIEKRQSVAFWCNPISGHATLYWYQQILGQGPKLLIQFQNNGVVDDSQLPKDRFSAERLKGVDSTLKIQPAKLEDSAVYLCASSSFVESNTIYFGEGSWLTVV.

The chain is built from TRBV5-4 and TRBJ1-3; D is ambiguous. CDR1 is SGHNT and CDR2 is YYREEE in the germline V gene (reference sequence). CDR3 size: 15 residues. V was clipped by 0 bases and J by 0 bases, with 7 bases between them. CDR3 loop: CASSLGQNSGNTIYF. For the CDR3, the DNA is TGTGCCAGCAGCTTGGGGCAGAACTCTGGAAACACCATATATTTT.

The rearrangement links TRBV2 to TRBJ1-2; 7 bases line up with TRBD1. CDR1 SNHLY and CDR2 FYNNEI come from the germline V gene. CDR3 size: 15 residues. Losses at the gene ends were 9 bases for V and 8 bases for J; bases not matched to a gene: 18. Written as DNA, the CDR3 is TGTGCCAGTCCCGACTCCCGGGCAGGGGGAGGAGGCTACACCTTC. Its translation is CASPDSRAGGGGYTF. The whole variable domain, remainder taken from reference TRBV2 and TRBJ1-2, is EPEVTQTPSHQVTQMGQEVILRCVPISNHLYFYWYRQILGQKVEFLVSFYNNEISEKSEIFDDQFSVERPDGSNFTLKIRSTKLEDSAMYFCASPDSRAGGGGYTFGSGTRLTVV.

The chain couples TRBV29-1 to TRBJ2-3; no reliable D call. Germline CDR1 and CDR2: SQVTM and ANQGSEA. The V end was cut by 4 bases, the J end by 9 bases, with 8 bases between. The CDR3 runs 10 residues. This CDR3 reads CSVVKGTQYF. In DNA form, the CDR3 reads TGCAGCGTTGTGAAGGGAACGCAGTATTTT.

This chain joins TRBV5-6 and TRBJ2-7, with D unresolved. The V and J ends lost 1 base and 2 bases respectively, with 4 bases between them. The germline V gene has CDR1 SGHDT and CDR2 YYEEEE. This CDR3 is 12 amino acids long. CDR3 in amino acids: CASSLTPYEQYF. CDR3 coding DNA: TGTGCCAGCAGCTTGACCCCCTACGAGCAGTACTTC.

CDR3 sequence reads: CASSEVPAATNEKLFF. DNA for the CDR3: TGTGCCAGCAGTGAAGTCCCCGCGGCAACTAATGAAAAACTGTTTTTT. This chain uses TRBV6-1 with TRBJ1-4; D uncertain. The V and J ends lost 1 base and 0 bases respectively, with 9 bases between them. This CDR3 region has 16 residues. From germline, CDR1 is MNHNS and CDR2 SASEGT.

The chain has TRBV14 and TRBJ2-3, with 10 bases lining up with TRBD1. The V segment lost 0 bases and the J segment 4 bases; nucleotides outside the gene matches: 1. Germline assignment: CDR1 SGHDN and CDR2 FVKESK. This CDR3 is 15 amino acids long. In DNA form, the CDR3 reads TGTGCCAGCAGCCAAGATGGGACAGGGGCAGATACGCAGTATTTT. This sequence encodes CASSQDGTGADTQYF.

The chain joins TRBV5-1 to TRBJ2-7, with a tentative D call TRBD2 (6 bases). V dropped 4 bases and J dropped 6 bases, with 23 bases sitting between them. Germline-derived CDR1 and CDR2 are SGHRS and YFSETQ. The CDR3 contains 16 residues. The CDR3 coding sequence is TGCGCCAGCAGCCAAAATAAGGACTATCTTAGGCTCGAGCAGTACTTC. Its protein product is CASSQNKDYLRLEQYF.

The rearrangement links TRBV10-3 to TRBJ1-1; D unresolved. Trimming stripped 6 bases from V and 1 base from J, with 9 bases between. Germline CDR1 reads ENHRY; CDR2 reads SYGVKD. The CDR3 length is 13 residues. The CDR3 spells CAIRRNGNTEAFF. CDR3 DNA sequence: TGTGCCATCAGAAGAAACGGGAACACTGAAGCTTTCTTT.